What follows describes a single TCR beta chain. What antigen it recognizes has not been identified. Base qualities are not provided; no much larger clone lies one nucleotide away. CD8 naive samples were CD45RO-negative cells positively selected for CCR7, giving a CD45RA+CCR7+ population that excluded TemRA cells. The donors were healthy, HIV-negative adults who had no recently reported acute infections or vaccinations. All donors were Caucasian adults living in Nashville, Tennessee, USA. After blood collection by leukapheresis, PBMCs were isolated using Ficoll-Histopaque density gradient centrifugation and then cryopreserved in the vapor phase of liquid nitrogen. Analytical flow cytometry was used to check the purity and quantity of every magnetically sorted T cell population. Genomic DNA was isolated from every sorted fraction and measured by UV absorbance on a Nanodrop 2000c. The source of the sample is a study of shared clonotypes between healthy human individuals (TCRdb year 2020). In terms of the full investigation: The cohort comprised a couple of women and a few men aged 18 to 49 years. For each donor, three plates each were used for CD4 naive and CD4 memory, two plates were used for CD8 naive, and one plate was used for CD8 memory. Blood TCR repertoires of roughly 5 healthy adults were deeply sequenced to estimate repertoire size and the extent of clonotype sharing between individuals. To increase sequencing depth and limit assay-specific biases, TCR repertoire library preparation and sequencing were carried out by different laboratories using diverse techniques. Between about 0.8 and 8.9 billion PBMCs per donor were obtained by leukapheresis. Here is what the overall study found, with its caveats: Larger estimated clonotype richness was generally found for naive subsets than for memory subsets. About 5% of naive CD4, 3.5% of naive CD8, around 2.3% of memory CD4, and 0.4% of memory CD8 clonotypes were shared across several donors. Because the study included only a small number of donors, the genetic and exposure-history diversity represented was limited. Only blood was sampled, and tissue TCR repertoires likely differ from those in blood. Incomplete sequencing was indicated by rarefaction of sorted-subset datasets, despite the large sequencing depth. Compared with non-shared clonotypes, the clonotypes found in all four sorted-subset donors had higher generation probabilities. Based on pairwise subsampling, the degree of clonotype sharing among donors was expected to be affected by sequencing depth.

The trim is 6 bases for V and 2 bases for J, with a gap of 19 bases between the germline ends. CDR1 MNHEY and CDR2 SMNVEV were looked up in the germline V gene (reference sequence). From the cysteine up to the phenylalanine, the CDR3 has a length of 16 residues. Only CDR3 DNA remains: 48 bases, in frame from the first base. TCR CDR3 regions were amplified from genomic DNA by multiplex PCR using the deep immunoSEQ assay. For each cell subset, the extracted genomic DNA was distributed evenly across all wells of several immunoSEQ 96-well plates, and each plate served as one replicate. For sorted subsets, roughly 200 ng genomic DNA, equal to 25,000 to 35,000 T cell genomes, was loaded into each replicate PCR. Purified libraries were measured with a Qubit 3.0 fluorometer, size-checked on a Bioanalyzer 2100, and measured again with the KAPA Library Quantification kit. Every immunoSEQ 96-well plate was sequenced on a separate single-read 150-cycle Illumina NextSeq 550 flow cell. In the original analysis: Because the immunoSEQ output held only junctional sequences and lacked quality scores, the filtering could not match the filtering applied to full-length reads. To assign V/J genes and CDR3, sequences were annotated against IMGT germline references using PyIR, a Python wrapper for IgBLAST v1.9. Any read was removed if the V/J assignment was weak (E-value above 1e-6), the CDR3 was missing, or the read contained stop codons, out-of-frame junctions, or ambiguous translated residues. V3J clonotypes were defined by identical inferred V gene, J gene, and CDR3 amino acid sequence. The percentage overlap between two repertoires was calculated by dividing the number of shared unique clonotypes by the size of the smaller repertoire. Repertoire richness was assessed with RTK rarefaction, the Chao1 estimator, and Recon v2.1 estimates of unobserved clonotypes. Generation probabilities were computed with OLGA for all TCRbeta clonotypes obtained by the gDNA method from four donors. This immuneACCESS table, as held by TCRdb, lists in-frame sequences with V and J called but not all clones. Of the missing ones, under half trace to an unresolved V gene in checked studies; the others have no known cause. That table furnishes V, J and clone size, whereas the DNA furnished D and trimming. Present in this sample are around 600,000 clones, approximately 95% of which were seen just once. Approximately 0.12% of the sample is taken by the ten largest.

The chain is assembled from TRBV27 and TRBJ1-2; TRBD1 is possibly the D segment (6 matching bases). The sequenced sample was naive CD8+ T cells sorted from blood. In the paper's terms, the cell subset or site label means: CD45RA+CCR7+. The sequence came from a woman aged 25 to 39 in good health. In nucleotides, the sequence is TGTGCCAGCAGAGGGCTCGAGGACAGACCAAACTATGGCTACACCTTC. This encodes CASRGLEDRPNYGYTF.